This T cell receptor beta chain was profiled in a study of graft-versus-host responses after intestinal transplantation. Clones were sequenced by immunoSEQ multiplex PCR, and TCRdb holds only the in-frame ones, with some missing. The table records 40,000 to 45,000 clones, approximately 95% of them present only once. In regard to this clone: Antigen: not known.

Study findings and constraints: GvH clonotypes were identified within recipient marrow, with a subset emerging first in ileum or blood.

This receptor was obtained from a human donor who was the organ donor for an intestinal transplant. This specimen was unstimulated CD8+ T cells sorted from spleen or lymph node cells, taken before transplant.

In DNA, the CDR3 is TGTGCCAGCAGCTCCGAAGCGGGCGGGCAAGAGACCCAGTACTTC. It encodes CASSSEAGGQETQYF. The rearrangement joins TRBV7-3 to TRBJ2-5; D may be TRBD2 (6 bases). The V end was cut by 4 bases, the J end by 2 bases, with 14 bases between. The CDR3 covers 15 residues. The germline CDR1 and CDR2 sequences are SGHTA and FQGTGA.